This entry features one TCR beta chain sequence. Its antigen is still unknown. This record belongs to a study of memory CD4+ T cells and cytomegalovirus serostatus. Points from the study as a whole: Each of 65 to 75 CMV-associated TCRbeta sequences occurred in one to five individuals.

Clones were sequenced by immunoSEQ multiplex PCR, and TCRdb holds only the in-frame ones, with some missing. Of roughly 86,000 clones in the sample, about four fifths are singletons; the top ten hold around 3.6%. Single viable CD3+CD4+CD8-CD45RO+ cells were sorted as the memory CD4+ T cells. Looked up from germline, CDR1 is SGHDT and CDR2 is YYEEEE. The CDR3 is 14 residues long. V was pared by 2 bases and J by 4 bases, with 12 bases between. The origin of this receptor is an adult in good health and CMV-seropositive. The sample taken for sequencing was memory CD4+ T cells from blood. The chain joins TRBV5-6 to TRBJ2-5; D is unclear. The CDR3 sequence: CASSFPLGRETQYF. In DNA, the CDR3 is TGTGCCAGCAGCTTCCCCCTTGGCAGAGAGACCCAGTACTTC.